These T cell receptor beta chains were read from a single sample in a study of shared clonotypes between healthy human individuals. The table came from immunoSEQ multiplex PCR; TCRdb's copy has only in-frame clones and leaves some out. Among fewer than 550,000 clones listed, 60% to 80% were seen once. The sample taken for sequencing was PBMCs. The receptors shown here come from a woman in her 40s in good health. Some clones in this sample may be carry-over from other donors' samples. CDR3s include the opening cysteine and the closing phenylalanine or tryptophan. D genes are given only for firm matches. For some rows the clone size is stated as once, few or many, or as a class when expanded; others skip it.

CDR3 DNA: TGTGCCAGCAGTTACTCGGGGGGAAGGGAGCAGTACTTC
CDR3 protein: CASSYSGGREQYF
clone size: .
J gene: TRBJ2-7
D gene: .
V gene: TRBV6-5

CDR3 DNA: TGTGCCAGCTCACTAGGCACCGCAACTAATGAAAAACTGTTTTTT
CDR3 protein: CASSLGTATNEKLFF
clone size: .
J gene: TRBJ1-4
D gene: .
V gene: TRBV18

CDR3 DNA: TGTGCCAGCAGCTTTGGGGGAGGCCGCTCCTACGAGCAGTACTTC
CDR3 protein: CASSFGGGRSYEQYF
clone size: .
J gene: TRBJ2-7
D gene: .
V gene: TRBV11-1

CDR3 DNA: TGTGCCAGCAGCCAAGCCGGGACAACCTACAATGAGCAGTTCTTC
CDR3 protein: CASSQAGTTYNEQFF
clone size: .
J gene: TRBJ2-1
D gene: .
V gene: TRBV4-2

CDR3 DNA: TGTGCCAGCAGCGACCGGGGAGGTCGGGCTTTCTTT
CDR3 protein: CASSDRGGRAFF
clone size: few
J gene: TRBJ1-1
D gene: .
V gene: TRBV7-6

CDR3 DNA: TGTGCCAGAAGCTTGCCGCAGGGGGGTGAAAAACTGTTTTTT
CDR3 protein: CARSLPQGGEKLFF
clone size: .
J gene: TRBJ1-4
D gene: TRBD1
V gene: TRBV5-3

CDR3 DNA: TGCGCCAGCAGCCAAGATCTCCTAGCGGGAGAGGGCGAGCAGTACTTC
CDR3 protein: CASSQDLLAGEGEQYF
clone size: .
J gene: TRBJ2-7
D gene: TRBD2
V gene: TRBV4-1

CDR3 DNA: TGTGCCATCAGTGGAGGAGCGGGAGTGAACGCAGATACGCAGTATTTT
CDR3 protein: CAISGGAGVNADTQYF
clone size: .
J gene: TRBJ2-3
D gene: TRBD2
V gene: TRBV10-3

CDR3 DNA: TGTGCCAGCAGGCCCTCAGGACTAGCGGGAGGGCCCCTCGGGGAGCTGTTTTTT
CDR3 protein: CASRPSGLAGGPLGELFF
clone size: .
J gene: TRBJ2-2
D gene: TRBD2
V gene: TRBV28

CDR3 DNA: TGTGCCAGCGGACCAGGGGGCTCGATGAACACTGAAGCTTTCTTT
CDR3 protein: CASGPGGSMNTEAFF
clone size: .
J gene: TRBJ1-1
D gene: TRBD1
V gene: TRBV28

CDR3 DNA: TGTGCCAGCACCTGGGGATCGGAGCAGTACTTC
CDR3 protein: CASTWGSEQYF
clone size: .
J gene: TRBJ2-7
D gene: .
V gene: TRBV28

CDR3 DNA: TGTGCCAGCAGTTTATCGACAGGGGGGTCCCGGGAGCAGTACTTC
CDR3 protein: CASSLSTGGSREQYF
clone size: .
J gene: TRBJ2-7
D gene: TRBD1
V gene: TRBV27

CDR3 DNA: TGTGCCAGCAGCTTAGGCAGGGTGGAGACCCAGTACTTC
CDR3 protein: CASSLGRVETQYF
clone size: .
J gene: TRBJ2-5
D gene: .
V gene: TRBV11-2

CDR3 DNA: TGTGCCAGCAGGTGGACAGGGGGGATAGAGGATGGCTACACCTTC
CDR3 protein: CASRWTGGIEDGYTF
clone size: few
J gene: TRBJ1-2
D gene: TRBD1
V gene: TRBV5-4

CDR3 DNA: TGTGCCAGCAGTGAATACGGACTAGCGGGTCCCCAGTACTTC
CDR3 protein: CASSEYGLAGPQYF
clone size: .
J gene: TRBJ2-5
D gene: TRBD2
V gene: TRBV6-1

CDR3 DNA: TGCAGTGCTGAATACAATGAGCAGTTCTTC
CDR3 protein: CSAEYNEQFF
clone size: .
J gene: TRBJ2-1
D gene: .
V gene: TRBV20-1

CDR3 DNA: TGTGCCTGGAAAGGACAGGGGGCTAGCAATCAGCCCCAGCATTTT
CDR3 protein: CAWKGQGASNQPQHF
clone size: many
J gene: TRBJ1-5
D gene: TRBD1
V gene: TRBV30

CDR3 DNA: TGCAGCGTTGGGAACTTGGTTGAGCAGTTCTTC
CDR3 protein: CSVGNLVEQFF
clone size: .
J gene: TRBJ2-1
D gene: .
V gene: TRBV29-1

CDR3 DNA: TGCGCCAGCCAAGGGAATGCGGACTCCTACGAGCAGTACTTC
CDR3 protein: CASQGNADSYEQYF
clone size: once
J gene: TRBJ2-7
D gene: .
V gene: TRBV5-1

CDR3 DNA: TGTGCCAGTAGTATAGCCTCGGGCGGCGATGAAAAACTGTTTTTT
CDR3 protein: CASSIASGGDEKLFF
clone size: .
J gene: TRBJ1-4
D gene: .
V gene: TRBV19

CDR3 DNA: TGTGCCAGCAGTGTTAGGGACGGCGAGCAGTACTTC
CDR3 protein: CASSVRDGEQYF
clone size: .
J gene: TRBJ2-7
D gene: .
V gene: TRBV27

CDR3 DNA: TGTGCCAGTAGTATATCGACAGGGGTGGCTTTCTTT
CDR3 protein: CASSISTGVAFF
clone size: .
J gene: TRBJ1-1
D gene: TRBD1
V gene: TRBV19

CDR3 DNA: TGCAGCGGACTTACACTTAGTTACGAGCAGTACTTC
CDR3 protein: CSGLTLSYEQYF
clone size: .
J gene: TRBJ2-7
D gene: .
V gene: TRBV29-1